This paragraph reports one T cell receptor (beta chain). Its binding antigen is unknown. Base qualities are not at hand, and no much larger clone is one base apart. This sample stems from a study of blood T cell repertoires in COVID-19 (dated by TCRdb to between 2020 and 2021). Study-wide context: The collaborator samples originated in the United States, Italy and Spain and spanned the acute and convalescent phases of COVID-19. Samples came from the ongoing ImmuneRACE study (first 160 participants) plus 1,254 subjects from 6 global collaborators. The prospective study material was composed of cDNA or gDNA derived from T cells, B-cell-depleted T cells, or PBMCs. A de-identified subject ID, COVID-19 status, age in years and sex were almost always included in the sample metadata. The repertoires were released in a freely available public database meant as a resource for research on the immune response to SARS-CoV-2. Where HLA class I and class II types were available, the types were taken from metadata supplied by the sample provider, not from assay-based typing. Deeply sampled blood TCRbeta repertoires from subjects exposed to, actively infected with, or recovered from COVID-19 were included in the dataset.

The paper as a whole reports these results and caveats: Clinical and demographic metadata were provided uncurated, with the amount varying by source and participant.

The immunoSEQ Assay, a bias-controlled multiplex PCR, was used to amplify TCRbeta CDR3 regions from genomic DNA. Per the authors' processing: Nucleated cell counts per sample were estimated from amplification of reference gene primers within the assay. To quantify the absolute abundance of each unique TCRbeta CDR3 rearrangement, sequence reads were collapsed and filtered. For each sample, productive Simpson clonality was calculated by taking the square root of Simpson's diversity index across productive rearrangements. TCRdb took over this immuneACCESS table, retaining in-frame rearrangements with V and J assigned. Such tables are incomplete; in checked studies, under half of the missing clones stem from an unresolved V gene, and the remainder is unexplained. V, J and clone size derive from that table, while D and trimming were established from the DNA sequence. Across this sample there are fewer than 40,000 clones, with around 85% seen only once. The ten top clones hold 13% to 15% of the sample.

Whole blood was collected in K2EDTA tubes by collaborating institutions according to the institutions' own protocols. For TCRbeta analysis, collaborators shipped samples in one of three forms: frozen whole blood, isolated PBMCs, or DNA extracted from either of those sample types. Via the germline V gene, CDR1 is SGHDT and CDR2 YYEEEE. The junction carries 13 bases between V and J, which are trimmed by 6 bases and 6 bases respectively. The CDR3 spans 14 residues, from the cysteine through the phenylalanine. Only CDR3 DNA is held: 42 bases, read in frame from base 1. Sequencing was performed on peripheral blood. The receptor was derived from a human donor in a cohort sampled during active COVID-19. This sequence uses TRBV5-6 and TRBJ1-6; TRBD1 is possibly the D segment (5 matching bases). The DNA sequence is TGTGCCAGCAATCAGGGCGGTCTTAATTCACCCCTCCACTTT. This codes for CASNQGGLNSPLHF.